Below are 30 T cell receptor beta chains sequenced from a single sample in a study of T cell changes during pregnancy in multiple sclerosis. Produced via immunoSEQ multiplex PCR; TCRdb's table is partial and in-frame only. The table shows about 100,000 clones, with almost 95% occurring only once. Sequences were derived from peripheral blood, sampled in the first trimester of pregnancy. The source of these receptors is a female donor with multiple sclerosis, enrolled in a pregnancy study.

The chain is built from TRBV19 and TRBJ1-5; D not certain. V lost 3 bases and J 5 bases, leaving 17 bases between the germline ends. The length of the CDR3 is 16 residues. The germline V gene encodes CDR1 LNHDA and CDR2 SQIVND (reference sequence). The CDR3 sequence: CASSIIGPPGYQPQHF. The CDR3 DNA is TGTGCCAGTAGTATTATAGGCCCCCCGGGATATCAGCCCCAGCATTTT.

CDR3 nucleotide sequence: TGTGCCAGCAGTGGCCTCGGGGGGGACCTGACTTTC. This codes for CASSGLGGDLTF. The chain combines TRBV25-1 with TRBJ2-6, with TRBD2 matching over 8 bases. V shed 4 bases, J shed 15 bases, and the junction held 5 bases outside the gene matches. The CDR3 runs to 12 residues. CDR1 MGHDK and CDR2 SYGVNS come from the germline V gene.

The chain has TRBV7-9 and TRBJ2-5; 11 nucleotides align to TRBD2. This CDR3 is built from 19 residues. Germline values: CDR1 SEHNR, CDR2 FQNEAQ (reference sequence). V lost 5 bases and J lost 0; bases outside the gene matches: 14. CDR3 residues: CASSQVLAGGLWYQETQYF. The CDR3 nucleotides are TGTGCCAGCAGCCAGGTTCTAGCGGGAGGCCTTTGGTACCAAGAGACCCAGTACTTC.

V usage is TRBV28 and J usage is TRBJ2-5, with D perhaps TRBD2 (6 bases). The V gene lost 8 bases and the J gene lost 5 bases, with 9 bases spanning the gap. CDR1 is MDHEN and CDR2 is SYDVKM in the germline V gene. The CDR3 contains 11 residues. CDR3 in amino acids: CASGRWETQYF. For the CDR3, the DNA is TGTGCCAGCGGGAGGTGGGAGACCCAGTACTTC.

The chain joins TRBV28 to TRBJ1-2; possible D gene TRBD1, 6 bases. The CDR3 runs 13 residues. The V gene lost 5 bases and the J gene lost 4 bases, with 11 bases spanning the gap. Germline assignment: CDR1 MDHEN and CDR2 SYDVKM. The CDR3 sequence: CASSTGTLYGYTF. CDR3 in DNA: TGTGCCAGCAGTACAGGGACCCTCTATGGCTACACCTTC.

The chain employs TRBV28 and TRBJ2-1; D not certain. This CDR3 contains 14 residues. CDR1 is MDHEN and CDR2 is SYDVKM in the germline V gene. The V and J ends lost 2 bases and 6 bases respectively, with 11 bases between them. The CDR3 DNA follows: TGTGCCAGCAGTTTAGGTACTCCACCCAATGAGCAGTTCTTC. It encodes CASSLGTPPNEQFF.

J is TRBJ1-6 and V is TRBV30; 7 bases are shared with TRBD1. Germline V lookup: CDR1 GTSNPN, CDR2 SVGIG (reference sequence). The CDR3 runs to 17 residues. Trimming took 0 bases from V and 8 from J; bases not matched to a gene: 13. The CDR3 coding sequence is TGTGCCTGGAGTGTACCCGGACCTGACAGGGTTTATTCACCCCTCCACTTT. Translating gives CAWSVPGPDRVYSPLHF. The whole variable domain, remainder taken from reference TRBV30 and TRBJ1-6, is SQTIHQWPATLVQPVGSPLSLECTVEGTSNPNLYWYRQAAGRGLQLLFYSVGIGQISSEVPQNLSASRPQDRQFILSSKKLLLSDSGFYLCAWSVPGPDRVYSPLHFGNGTRLTVT.

The chain recombines TRBV28 with TRBJ2-7, with 7 bases aligning to TRBD1. Germline CDR1 and CDR2: MDHEN and SYDVKM. CDR3 length equals 14 residues. V dropped 6 bases and J dropped 6; count of bases not matched to a gene: 11. For the CDR3, the DNA is TGTGCCAGCAGACGAGGGGGCACAGGGGCCGAGCAGTACTTC. Protein product: CASRRGGTGAEQYF.

The count of this clone is one. The rearrangement uses TRBV5-4 and TRBJ2-2, with TRBD2 matching 9 bases. The J segment lost 7 bases and the V segment lost 0 bases, leaving 13 bases of the junction unmatched. The CDR3 is made up of 18 amino acids. Germline CDR1 is SGHNT and CDR2 is YYREEE (reference sequence). The CDR3, as DNA: TGTGCCAGCAGCTTGGGGTCTGGGCTAGCGGGAAGTATCGGGGAGCTGTTTTTT. Encoded protein: CASSLGSGLAGSIGELFF.

A single count supports this clone. The CDR3 DNA reads TGTGCCAGCAGAGGAGTCGGGCTAGCGGGACCAGGTCACACCGGGGAGCTGTTTTTT. This translates into CASRGVGLAGPGHTGELFF. The chain recombines TRBV9 with TRBJ2-2, with TRBD2 matching 9 bases. CDR3 length equals 19 residues. CDR1 SGDLS and CDR2 YYNGEE come from the germline V gene. V gave up 5 bases and J gave up 3 bases; unmatched junction bases: 17.

The chain combines TRBV30 with TRBJ2-7; no definite D call. The CDR3 consists of 10 residues. Between the trimmed V and J ends, which lost 0 bases and 6 bases, there was a span of 3 bases. Germline CDR1 and CDR2: GTSNPN and SVGIG (reference sequence). CDR3 in DNA: TGTGCCTGGAGTGTCAGCGAGCAGTACTTC. It yields the protein CAWSVSEQYF.

V usage is TRBV5-4 and J usage is TRBJ2-5, with D possibly matching TRBD1 (7 bases). There are 14 residues in the CDR3. Trimming took off 3 bases at V and 4 bases at J, with 13 bases between the two ends. Germline loops: CDR1 SGHNT, CDR2 YYREEE (reference sequence). CDR3 sequence (DNA): TGTGCCAGCAGCTCCCCCAGGGGGGCAGAGACCCAGTACTTC. This sequence encodes CASSSPRGAETQYF.

The chain employs TRBV11-2 and TRBJ2-7; TRBD1 agrees at 10 bases. With V trimmed by 1 base and J by 5 bases, 5 bases remained unmatched. This CDR3 has 15 residues. CDR1 is SGHAT and CDR2 is FQNNGV in the germline V gene. The DNA for the CDR3 is TGTGCCAGCAGCTTAGTGGGACAGGGGTTCCACGAGCAGTACTTC. It yields the protein CASSLVGQGFHEQYF.

V is TRBV6-5 and J is TRBJ2-5, with D unclear. V lost 4 bases and J 5 bases, leaving 14 bases between the germline ends. Germline V gene lookup returns CDR1 MNHEY and CDR2 SVGAGI. The CDR3 sequence is 14 residues long. CDR3 protein: CASSSPSRDETQYF. In nucleotides, the CDR3 is TGTGCCAGCAGTTCCCCATCTAGAGACGAGACCCAGTACTTC.

The rearrangement links TRBV30 to TRBJ1-2; D is unresolved. The CDR3 consists of 9 residues. With 6 bases removed from V and 12 bases from J, the gap between germline ends came to 11 bases. Germline CDR1 reads GTSNPN; CDR2 reads SVGIG (reference sequence). CDR3 sequence reads: CACTPGNTF. CDR3 in DNA: TGTGCCTGTACCCCGGGGAACACCTTC.

V is TRBV18 and J is TRBJ2-6, with 11 bases fitting TRBD1. The CDR3 is made up of 15 amino acids. Per the germline V gene, CDR1 is KGHSH and CDR2 is LQKENI. V trimming: 4 bases; J trimming: 11 bases; junction bases outside the gene matches: 7. CDR3 loop: CASSRGTGGNDVLTF. CDR3 in DNA: TGTGCCAGCTCACGGGGGACAGGGGGAAACGACGTCCTGACTTTC.

The V gene is TRBV27, the J gene TRBJ2-5; 13 nucleotides line up with TRBD2. Germline lookup yields CDR1 MNHEY and CDR2 SMNVEV (reference sequence). CDR3 length: 17 amino acids. Trimming took 4 bases from V and 5 from J; bases not matched to a gene: 10. As DNA, the CDR3 is TGTGCCAGCAGTTCCCGGACTAGCGGGAGCCGGGGTGAGACCCAGTACTTC. This sequence encodes CASSSRTSGSRGETQYF.

This chain connects TRBV6-5 to TRBJ2-7; D remains unclear. The ends were cut back, 4 bases at V and 3 bases at J, with 4 bases in the middle. The CDR3 has 11 residues. Germline CDR1 MNHEY, CDR2 SVGAGI. Here the CDR3 reads CASSSLYEQYF. The CDR3 DNA reads TGTGCCAGCAGTTCCCTCTACGAGCAGTACTTC.

This chain uses TRBV7-2 with TRBJ2-7; possibly TRBD2 for D (6 bases). The germline V gene encodes CDR1 SGHTA and CDR2 FQGNSA. The CDR3 contains 15 residues. V lost 6 bases, J lost 0 bases, and 15 bases lay in between. The CDR3 nucleotides are TGTGCCAGCAGGTTCCTAGCGTACGACTCCTACGAGCAGTACTTC. This sequence encodes CASRFLAYDSYEQYF. The full variable domain, completed using reference TRBV7-2 and TRBJ2-7, is GAGVSQSPSNKVTEKGKDVELRCDPISGHTALYWYRQSLGQGLEFLIYFQGNSAPDKSGLPSDRFSAERTGGSVSTLTIQRTQQEDSAVYLCASRFLAYDSYEQYFGPGTRLTVT.

The chain joins TRBV13 to TRBJ2-3; 13 bases are a match to TRBD2. V shed 4 bases and J 4 bases; nucleotides not matched to a gene: 8. The germline V gene has CDR1 PRHDT and CDR2 FYEKMQ (reference sequence). The CDR3 totals 17 residues. For the CDR3, the DNA is TGTGCCAGCAGCTCCACTCAACTAGCGGGAGGGGCAGATACGCAGTATTTT. Translation: CASSSTQLAGGADTQYF.

This chain uses TRBV5-1 with TRBJ2-3, with 11 positions matching TRBD2. The germline CDR1 and CDR2 sequences are SGHRS and YFSETQ. The CDR3 totals 17 residues. V shed 0 bases, J shed 6 bases, and the junction held 9 bases outside the gene matches. The CDR3 reads CASSLVLAGAGRDTQYF. The CDR3 nucleotides are TGCGCCAGCAGCTTGGTACTAGCGGGGGCAGGGAGGGATACGCAGTATTTT.

The chain carries TRBV5-1 and TRBJ2-1; D is perhaps TRBD1 (6 bases). V lost 0 bases and J lost 2, with 9 bases in between. This CDR3 is 15 amino acids long. Germline loops: CDR1 SGHRS, CDR2 YFSETQ. The CDR3 sequence is CASSLGDTTYNEQFF. DNA for the CDR3: TGCGCCAGCAGCTTGGGGGACACTACCTACAATGAGCAGTTCTTC.

CDR3 sequence (DNA): TGTGCCAGCAGTTTGGGGCCCGGGACAGAAAACTATGGCTACACCTTC. This sequence encodes CASSLGPGTENYGYTF. The chain is built from TRBV28 and TRBJ1-2; 7 bases align to TRBD1. CDR1 MDHEN and CDR2 SYDVKM come from the germline V gene. V was clipped by 3 bases and J by 2 bases; unmatched bases: 9. The CDR3 is 16 amino acids.

V is TRBV7-9 and J is TRBJ2-3, with TRBD1 identical over 8 bases. CDR1 is SEHNR and CDR2 is FQNEAQ in the germline V gene (reference sequence). The CDR3 contains 16 residues. The ends lost 3 bases at V and 0 bases at J; junction bases unmatched: 5. CDR3 loop: CASSFLDRVSTDTQYF. As DNA, the CDR3 is TGTGCCAGCAGCTTTCTGGACAGGGTGAGCACAGATACGCAGTATTTT.

The chain carries TRBV27 and TRBJ2-1; 9 nucleotides match TRBD2. The trim removed 2 bases at V and 5 bases at J, leaving 4 bases unmatched. Germline V gene lookup returns CDR1 MNHEY and CDR2 SMNVEV (reference sequence). The length of the CDR3 is 15 residues. CDR3 DNA: TGTGCCAGCAGTTTAAGACTAGCGGCCCACAATGAGCAGTTCTTC. This translates into CASSLRLAAHNEQFF.

This chain connects TRBV12-5 to TRBJ2-3; 8 bases match TRBD2. This CDR3 region has 15 residues. Germline V gene sequence: CDR1 LGHNT, CDR2 FRNRAP. V dropped 7 bases and J dropped 3; count of bases not matched to a gene: 9. The CDR3 DNA sequence: TGTGCTAGTGCCAAAGCGGGAGTTGGAACAGATACGCAGTATTTT. This encodes CASAKAGVGTDTQYF.

The CDR3 loop is CASSLDRDNEQFF. In DNA, the CDR3 is TGTGCCAGCAGCTTGGACAGGGACAATGAGCAGTTCTTC. The J gene is TRBJ2-1, the V gene TRBV5-4; maybe TRBD1 (6 bases). The germline CDR1 and CDR2 sequences are SGHNT and YYREEE (reference sequence). This CDR3 contains 13 residues. The V end was cut by 0 bases, the J end by 5 bases, with 6 bases between.

The rearrangement links TRBV11-2 to TRBJ1-2; D gene unclear. The CDR3 spans 15 residues. CDR1 is SGHAT, CDR2 FQNNGV, per germline. Trimming left V 6 bases short and J 8 bases short, with 22 bases between. CDR3 bases: TGTGCCAGCAGGCCTCCAGGTCGGAGGGTCGGAGGCTACACCTTC. Translating it yields CASRPPGRRVGGYTF.

V and J are TRBV27 and TRBJ1-2; 10 bases align to TRBD1. The CDR3 totals 16 residues. V lost 1 base to trimming and J lost 2 bases; unmatched junction nucleotides: 4. Germline-derived CDR1 and CDR2 are MNHEY and SMNVEV (reference sequence). CDR3 amino acids: CASSLYGTGDNYGYTF. The CDR3 bases are TGTGCCAGCAGTTTATACGGGACAGGGGACAACTATGGCTACACCTTC.

The chain links TRBV19 to TRBJ2-3; TRBD2 might be the D (5 bases). Looked up from germline, CDR1 is LNHDA and CDR2 is SQIVND (reference sequence). The CDR3 loop spans 14 amino acids. Trimming cost V 3 bases and J 4 bases, with 11 bases left between them. CDR3 bases: TGTGCCAGTAGTATGGGTAAGAGGGCAGATACGCAGTATTTT. The encoded protein is CASSMGKRADTQYF.